This T cell receptor beta chain stems from a study of OX40 agonist ivuxolimab in advanced cancers. The V gene's germline CDR1 is SGHTA and CDR2 FQGNSA. The trim removed 5 bases at V and 12 bases at J, leaving 13 bases unmatched. The CDR3 consists of 13 residues. The method was immunoSEQ multiplex PCR; TCRdb's version includes in-frame clones alone and lacks a portion of them. The data show about 100,000 clones, approximately 91% seen once. Sample: CD4+ or CD8+ T cells sorted from blood, taken in a trial of the OX40 agonist ivuxolimab. This chain uses TRBV7-2 with TRBJ2-7; TRBD2 agrees at 7 bases. This TCR came from an adult with an advanced solid tumor such as melanoma, head and neck, liver or kidney cancer. CDR3 bases: TGTGCCAGCAGCCCCCGCCTAAGCGGGGATTGGTACTTC. It encodes CASSPRLSGDWYF.